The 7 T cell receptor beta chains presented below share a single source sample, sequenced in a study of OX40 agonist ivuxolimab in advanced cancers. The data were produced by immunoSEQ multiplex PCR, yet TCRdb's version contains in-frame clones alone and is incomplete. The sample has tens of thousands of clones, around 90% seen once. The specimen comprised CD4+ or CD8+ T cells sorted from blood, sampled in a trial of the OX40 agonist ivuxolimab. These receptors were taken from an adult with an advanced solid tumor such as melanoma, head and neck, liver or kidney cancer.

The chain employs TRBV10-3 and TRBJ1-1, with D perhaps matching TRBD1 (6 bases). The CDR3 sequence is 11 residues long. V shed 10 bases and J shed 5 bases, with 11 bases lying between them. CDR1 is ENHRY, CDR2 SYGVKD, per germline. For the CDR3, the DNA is TGTGCCACCGGAACAGGGACTGAAGCTTTCTTT. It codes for CATGTGTEAFF.

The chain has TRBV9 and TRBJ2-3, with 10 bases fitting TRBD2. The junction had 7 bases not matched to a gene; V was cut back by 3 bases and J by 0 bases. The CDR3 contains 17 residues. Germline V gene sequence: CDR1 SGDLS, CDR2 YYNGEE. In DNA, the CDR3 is TGTGCCAGCAGCGCCGGACCTAGCGGGGGTAGCACAGATACGCAGTATTTT. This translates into CASSAGPSGGSTDTQYF.

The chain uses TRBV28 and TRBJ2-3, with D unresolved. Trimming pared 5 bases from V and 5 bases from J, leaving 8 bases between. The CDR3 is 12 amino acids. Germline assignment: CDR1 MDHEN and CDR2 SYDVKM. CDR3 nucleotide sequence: TGTGCCAGCAGTATGAGCGTAGATACGCAGTATTTT. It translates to CASSMSVDTQYF.

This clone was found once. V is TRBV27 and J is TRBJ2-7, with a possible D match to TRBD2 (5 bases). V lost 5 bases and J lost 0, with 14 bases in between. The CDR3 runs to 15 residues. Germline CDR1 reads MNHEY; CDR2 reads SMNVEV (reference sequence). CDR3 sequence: CASSPSLDSSYEQYF. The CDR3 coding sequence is TGTGCCAGCAGTCCCTCACTAGACTCCTCCTACGAGCAGTACTTC.

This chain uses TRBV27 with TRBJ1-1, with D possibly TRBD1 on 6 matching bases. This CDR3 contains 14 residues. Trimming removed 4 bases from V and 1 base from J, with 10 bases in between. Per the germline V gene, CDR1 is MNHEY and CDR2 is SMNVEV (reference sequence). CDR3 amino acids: CASSWGGPNTEAFF. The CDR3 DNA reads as TGTGCCAGCAGTTGGGGGGGCCCGAACACTGAAGCTTTCTTT.

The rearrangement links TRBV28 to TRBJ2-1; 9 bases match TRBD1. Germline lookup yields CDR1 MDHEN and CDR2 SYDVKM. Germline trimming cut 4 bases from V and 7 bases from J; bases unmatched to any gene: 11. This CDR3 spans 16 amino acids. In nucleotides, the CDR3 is TGTGCCAGCAGTTCGCCGGGGACAGGGATATGGAATGAGCAGTTCTTC. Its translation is CASSSPGTGIWNEQFF.

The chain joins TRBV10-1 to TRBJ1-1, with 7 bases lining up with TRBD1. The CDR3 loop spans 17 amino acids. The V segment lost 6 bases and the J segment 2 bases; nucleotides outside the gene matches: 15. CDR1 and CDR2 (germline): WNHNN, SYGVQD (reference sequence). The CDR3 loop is CASRGKGKGQTNTEAFF. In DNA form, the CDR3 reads TGCGCCAGCAGGGGGAAGGGAAAGGGACAGACCAACACTGAAGCTTTCTTT.